This entry lists 30 T cell receptor beta chains sequenced from one sample in a study of metastatic and nonmetastatic thyroid tumors. TCRdb re-called the PCR reads via MiXCR. The sample has 30,000 to 35,000 clones; about 15% are singletons. Every patient was untreated before thyroid surgery. Source material: blood. Every receptor here comes from a male donor with papillary thyroid cancer or a benign thyroid nodule (not recorded which). Some clones in this sample may be carry-over from other donors' samples.

In this sample, this clone turned up many times. This may come from a read error, since a much larger clone is one base off. The genes are TRBV6-1 and TRBJ2-2; D is tentatively TRBD1 or TRBD2 (5 bases each). The CDR3 loop spans 18 amino acids. The V gene's germline CDR1 is MNHNS and CDR2 SASEGT. CDR3 loop: CASSEANFMSSDFGGLFF. The CDR3 DNA follows: TGTGCCAGCAGTGAAGCAAACTTTATGAGCAGCGACTTTGGGGGGCTGTTTTTT.

At least ten counts were recorded for this clone. V gene TRBV27 combines with J gene TRBJ2-7; 12 bases align to TRBD2. Unmatched junction bases numbered 8, after V lost 2 bases and J lost 6 bases. The CDR3 is 16 amino acids. Germline V gene data show CDR1 as MNHEY and CDR2 as SMNVEV (reference sequence). CDR3 in DNA: TGTGCCAGCAGTTTACGTTACCCTAGCGGGAGGGCCGAGCAGTACTTC. Translating it yields CASSLRYPSGRAEQYF.

This clone was detected ten times or more. V gene TRBV13 combines with J gene TRBJ2-7; D is uncertain. Germline CDR1 is PRHDT and CDR2 is FYEKMQ (reference sequence). CDR3 size: 11 residues. V dropped 5 bases and J dropped 6 bases, with 8 bases sitting between them. The CDR3 region has the DNA TGTGCCAGCAGCCTCCTAGGCGAGCAGTACTTC. It codes for CASSLLGEQYF.

This clone was seen ten or more times. The V gene is TRBV20-1, the J gene TRBJ1-5; D is perhaps TRBD1 (6 bases). Trimming removed 7 bases at V and 4 bases at J, with 14 bases between. The germline V gene has CDR1 DFQATT and CDR2 SNEGSKA (reference sequence). The CDR3 totals 13 residues. The CDR3 DNA follows: TGCAGTGTTCCGGGACACCAAAATCAGCCCCAGCATTTT. Amino acids: CSVPGHQNQPQHF.

This clone was seen many times. The rearrangement joins TRBV20-1 to TRBJ2-7; 7 bases map to TRBD2. Germline CDR1 DFQATT, CDR2 SNEGSKA (reference sequence). This CDR3 has 14 residues. V was clipped by 2 bases and J by 5 bases; unmatched bases: 9. The CDR3 bases are TGCAGTGCTAGACCGCTGGCGGGAGCCCACGAGCAGTACTTC. Its protein is CSARPLAGAHEQYF.

In its sample, this clone was seen a few times. The rearrangement joins TRBV6-1 to TRBJ1-5; D might be TRBD1 (5 bases). Trimming removed 7 bases from V and 11 bases from J, with 21 bases in between. Looked up from germline, CDR1 is MNHNS and CDR2 is SASEGT. The CDR3 spans 14 residues. CDR3 loop: CASTLDTHSPSQHF. Here the CDR3 DNA reads TGTGCCAGCACCCTGGACACCCATTCCCCGTCCCAGCATTTT.

The chain recombines TRBV10-3 with TRBJ2-7; D is perhaps TRBD1 or TRBD2 (5 bases each). The CDR3 runs 16 residues. The germline V gene encodes CDR1 ENHRY and CDR2 SYGVKD. The V end was cut by 0 bases, the J end by 4 bases, with 16 bases between. CDR3: CAISESVGRGGYEQYF. The CDR3 nucleotides read TGTGCCATCAGTGAGTCGGTGGGGCGTGGGGGTTACGAGCAGTACTTC.

This clone was picked up many times. V and J are TRBV7-9 and TRBJ1-2, with TRBD1 identical over 7 bases. The CDR3 totals 17 residues. Germline CDR1 and CDR2: SEHNR and FQNEAQ (reference sequence). The trim removed 4 bases at V and 4 bases at J, leaving 15 bases unmatched. The CDR3: CASSSAMRDRGGYGYTF. The DNA of the CDR3 is TGTGCCAGCAGCTCTGCTATGCGGGACAGAGGAGGCTATGGCTACACCTTC.

This clone was observed a handful of times. The chain is built from TRBV2 and TRBJ1-5; possible D gene TRBD1, 5 bases. Trimming stripped 2 bases from V and 2 bases from J, with 16 bases between. The CDR3 has 17 amino acids. Germline values: CDR1 SNHLY, CDR2 FYNNEI. This CDR3 reads CASSEPGRRGGNQPQHF. The CDR3 DNA follows: TGTGCCAGCAGTGAACCAGGACGCAGAGGGGGCAATCAGCCCCAGCATTTT. The variable domain in full, completed from reference TRBV2 and TRBJ1-5, reads EPEVTQTPSHQVTQMGQEVILRCVPISNHLYFYWYRQILGQKVEFLVSFYNNEISEKSEIFDDQFSVERPDGSNFTLKIRSTKLEDSAMYFCASSEPGRRGGNQPQHFGDGTRLSIL.

This clone was detected only a few times. The J gene is TRBJ2-6, the V gene TRBV7-9; no firm D call. The CDR3 runs to 14 residues. Per germline, CDR1 SEHNR and CDR2 FQNEAQ (reference sequence). Deletions cut 5 bases from V and 0 bases from J, with 5 bases between. CDR3 coding DNA: TGTGCCAGCAGCGCCTTCTCTGGGGCCAACGTCCTGACTTTC. It translates to CASSAFSGANVLTF.

This clone was detected a few times. V and J are TRBV6-1 and TRBJ2-3; 7 bases line up with TRBD2. In germline, CDR1 is MNHNS, CDR2 SASEGT. The CDR3 runs to 15 residues. The junction had 5 bases not matched to a gene; V was cut back by 1 base and J by 4 bases. In nucleotides, the CDR3 is TGTGCCAGCAGTGAAGAGGGTGGGAGGGCAGATACGCAGTATTTT. Translation gives CASSEEGGRADTQYF.

This clone was counted at least ten times. This sequence joins TRBV10-3 and TRBJ1-2; D ambiguous. V was trimmed by 7 bases and J by 4 bases, leaving 19 bases between them. The CDR3 is 15 residues long. Germline V gene sequence: CDR1 ENHRY, CDR2 SYGVKD. In nucleotides, the CDR3 is TGTGCCATCACCTATAGTTCAGAGGAAAGCTATGGCTACACCTTC. Translating gives CAITYSSEESYGYTF.

As regards this clone: An end of the junction does not agree with germline; a read error may underlie this. The chain combines TRBV28 with TRBJ2-2; 8 bases are a match to TRBD2. CDR3 size: 15 residues. Germline V CDR1 and CDR2: MDHEN, SYDVKM. The CDR3 sequence: CASIPGTRLGGELFF. The CDR3 coding sequence is TGTGCCAGCATCCCCGGGACTAGGTTGGGCGGGGAGCTTTTTTTT.

This clone was seen many times. This chain joins TRBV25-1 and TRBJ2-7; D uncertain. The V gene lost 1 base and the J gene lost 3 bases, with 7 bases spanning the gap. The CDR3 is made up of 13 amino acids. In germline, CDR1 is MGHDK, CDR2 SYGVNS. The CDR3 region is CASSEFPNYEQYF. In DNA form, the CDR3 reads TGTGCCAGCAGTGAATTTCCCAACTACGAGCAGTACTTC.

This clone is medium-sized within its sample. The gene calls are TRBV12-3 or TRBV12-4 and TRBJ2-7; D is undetermined. The CDR3 has 15 residues. Trimming stripped 2 bases from V and 2 bases from J, with 13 bases between. This CDR3 reads CASSLNPLPPYEQYF. The CDR3 nucleotides read TGTGCCAGCAGTTTAAATCCCTTACCCCCCTACGAGCAGTACTTC.

This clone was recorded many times. The V gene is TRBV18, the J gene TRBJ2-1, with a weak D call TRBD2 (5 bases). CDR1 is KGHSH, CDR2 LQKENI, per germline. The CDR3 spans 14 residues. Deletions cut 2 bases from V and 9 bases from J, with 14 bases between. CDR3 protein: CASSPSSGLGEQFF. The CDR3 DNA follows: TGTGCCAGCTCACCATCCTCGGGGTTAGGTGAGCAGTTCTTC.

This clone was counted at least ten times. The V and J genes are TRBV19 and TRBJ2-2; 8 bases map to TRBD1. The V gene's germline CDR1 is LNHDA and CDR2 SQIVND (reference sequence). V dropped 4 bases and J dropped 0; count of bases not matched to a gene: 4. This CDR3 comprises 16 residues. CDR3 nucleotides: TGTGCCAGTAGTACCCTGACAGGGGCGAACACCGGGGAGCTGTTTTTT. Residues: CASSTLTGANTGELFF.

The gene calls are TRBV11-2 and TRBJ2-3; possible D gene TRBD2, 5 bases. The CDR3 covers 16 residues. The V and J ends lost 2 bases and 3 bases respectively, with 15 bases between them. CDR1 SGHAT and CDR2 FQNNGV come from the germline V gene. For the CDR3, the DNA is TGTGCCAGCAGCTTAAGCCGTCTAGCTACGACAGATACGCAGTATTTT. It is translated as CASSLSRLATTDTQYF.

This clone has at least ten counts. The J gene is TRBJ2-1, the V gene TRBV7-9; no clear D. The germline gives CDR1 SEHNR, CDR2 FQNEAQ (reference sequence). V was clipped by 5 bases and J by 0 bases, with 8 bases between them. The CDR3 has 14 amino acids. The CDR3 loop is CASSHSSSYNEQFF. Written as DNA, the CDR3 is TGTGCCAGCAGCCATTCGAGCTCCTACAATGAGCAGTTCTTC.

In this sample, this clone turned up many times. The chain uses TRBV20-1 and TRBJ1-2; unclear D gene. CDR1 and CDR2 (germline): DFQATT, SNEGSKA (reference sequence). This CDR3 contains 13 residues. Trimming removed 2 bases from V and 5 bases from J, with 12 bases in between. CDR3 in DNA: TGCAGTGCTAGATCTGAGATCAGATATGGCTACACCTTC. It translates to CSARSEIRYGYTF.

At least ten counts were recorded for this clone. The chain is built from TRBV19 and TRBJ1-3; a possible D gene is TRBD1 (6 bases). The V gene lost 6 bases and the J gene lost 4 bases, with 16 bases spanning the gap. This CDR3 is 15 amino acids long. From germline, CDR1 is LNHDA and CDR2 SQIVND (reference sequence). CDR3 region: CASSPPRGQGNTIYF. The CDR3 nucleotides read TGTGCCAGTAGCCCGCCCCGGGGGCAGGGAAACACCATATATTTT.

This clone appeared a few times. This chain connects TRBV4-1 to TRBJ2-1; D is possibly TRBD1 or TRBD2 (6 bases each). CDR1 MGHRA and CDR2 YSYEKL come from the germline V gene. Trimming cost V 3 bases and J 10 bases, with 10 bases left between them. The CDR3 totals 12 residues. CDR3 loop: CASSHEGGEQFF. The CDR3 region has the DNA TGCGCCAGCAGCCATGAAGGGGGGGAGCAGTTCTTC.

Ten or more counts support this clone. The V call is TRBV2, the J call TRBJ2-7, with 9 bases identical to TRBD1. Germline loops: CDR1 SNHLY, CDR2 FYNNEI. CDR3 length equals 16 residues. V lost 1 base, J lost 2 bases, and 6 bases stayed unmatched. CDR3 bases: TGTGCCAGCAGTGAAGTTCGCGGGACAGGGACCTACGAGCAGTACTTC. Its protein is CASSEVRGTGTYEQYF.

The chain combines TRBV7-8 with TRBJ1-2; TRBD1 matches at 12 bases. The CDR3 extends over 16 amino acids. Trimming cost V 2 bases and J 8 bases; bases outside gene matches: 9. In germline, CDR1 is SGHVS, CDR2 FQNEAQ. This CDR3 is CASSLPVGQGAGGYTF. CDR3 nucleotides: TGTGCCAGCAGCTTACCGGTGGGACAGGGGGCGGGGGGCTACACCTTC.

This clone was seen once. The rearrangement uses TRBV11-1 and TRBJ2-1; 8 bases agree with TRBD2. Germline-derived CDR1 and CDR2 are SGHAT and FQDESV (reference sequence). The V and J ends lost 5 bases and 9 bases, in that order; junction bases with no gene match: 12. This CDR3 is built from 15 residues. CDR3 protein: CASSPGGEGIGEQFF. In DNA, the CDR3 is TGTGCCAGCAGCCCGGGGGGGGAGGGCATTGGTGAGCAGTTCTTC.

This clone occurred many times. The chain has TRBV28 and TRBJ2-2; D assignment may be TRBD1 or TRBD2 (7 bases each). V lost 7 bases to trimming and J lost 4 bases, with 16 bases between them. CDR3 length: 15 residues. CDR1 MDHEN and CDR2 SYDVKM come from the germline V gene. The CDR3 sequence: CASKGTASGTGELFF. The CDR3 DNA is TGTGCCAGCAAGGGGACAGCTAGCGGCACCGGGGAGCTGTTTTTT. The full variable domain, its missing parts supplied by reference TRBV28 and TRBJ2-2, is DVKVTQSSRYLVKRTGEKVFLECVQDMDHENMFWYRQDPGLGLRLIYFSYDVKMKEKGDIPEGYSVSREKKERFSLILESASTNQTSMYLCASKGTASGTGELFFGEGSRLTVL.

This chain joins TRBV5-1 and TRBJ2-1; no firm D call. The CDR3 contains 12 residues. Germline V gives CDR1 SGHRS, CDR2 YFSETQ. Trimming removed 0 bases from V and 8 bases from J, with 6 bases in between. The CDR3 spells CASSLGPHEQFF. The DNA of the CDR3 is TGCGCCAGCAGCTTGGGTCCCCATGAGCAGTTCTTC.

This clone was seen ten or more times. The chain combines TRBV7-6 with TRBJ2-1; D is uncertain. Trimming removed 2 bases from V and 8 bases from J, with 13 bases in between. The CDR3 covers 14 residues. The germline V gene has CDR1 SGHVS and CDR2 FNYEAQ. The CDR3: CASSLLSGSDEQFF. In DNA form, the CDR3 reads TGTGCCAGCAGCTTATTATCAGGTTCCGATGAGCAGTTCTTC. Full variable domain (remainder filled in from reference TRBV7-6 and TRBJ2-1): GAGVSQSPRYKVTKRGQDVALRCDPISGHVSLYWYRQALGQGPEFLTYFNYEAQQDKSGLPNDRFSAERPEGSISTLTIQRTEQRDSAMYRCASSLLSGSDEQFFGPGTRLTVL.

By sample share, this clone is medium-sized. J is TRBJ2-1 and V is TRBV6-1, with 10 positions matching TRBD2. Germline V gene sequence: CDR1 MNHNS, CDR2 SASEGT. Unmatched junction bases numbered 7, after V lost 3 bases and J lost 2 bases. The CDR3 length is 17 residues. DNA of the CDR3: TGTGCCAGCAGTGAGGCTAGCGGGAGTAACGCCTACAATGAGCAGTTCTTC. Translating gives CASSEASGSNAYNEQFF.

This clone has ten or more counts. A read error is possible here, since a much larger clone lies one base away. Other DNA variants within this sample encode the same CDR3. J is TRBJ1-2 and V is TRBV28; D call uncertain. Germline values: CDR1 MDHEN, CDR2 SYDVKM. The CDR3 is 15 amino acids. Trimming shortened V by 6 bases and J by 8 bases, and 22 bases separated the two germline ends. The CDR3 coding sequence is TGTGCCAGCAGCAAATCCTTGGACGTTGGATACGGCTACACCTTC. It codes for CASSKSLDVGYGYTF.